This T cell receptor beta chain was found in a study of post-analysis software for immune sequencing data. Prepared libraries of TCR beta cDNA carried unique molecular identifiers. TCRdb passed the PCR reads through MiXCR, listing each CDR3 protein once. Of 750,000 to 950,000 distinct CDR3 sequences listed, roughly 58% are singletons. A few counts support this clonotype. Its antigen remains unknown. The CDR3 length is 16 residues. CDR1 and CDR2 from the germline V gene are SGHAT and FQNNGV. Trimming at V came to 5 bases and at J to 8 bases, leaving 11 bases not matched to a gene. General study results and limits: Roughly five TRBV segments appeared more often in patients than in controls, and TRBV5-6, TRBV5-1 and TRBV20-1 were among these. Among multiple sclerosis patients, normalized Chao1 diversity was significantly below that of controls.

The chain employs TRBV11-2 and TRBJ2-1, with 11 bases aligning to TRBD2. Sequencing was performed on blood. The receptor was isolated from a girl between 10 and 17 years old with multiple sclerosis. The CDR3 DNA sequence: TGTGCCAGCAGCCCGCGACTAGCGGGGAGGGGGCATGAGCAGTTCTTC. Translated, it gives CASSPRLAGRGHEQFF. Full variable domain (outside the CDR3, taken from reference TRBV11-2 and TRBJ2-1): EAGVAQSPRYKIIEKRQSVAFWCNPISGHATLYWYQQILGQGPKLLIQFQNNGVVDDSQLPKDRFSAERLKGVDSTLKIQPAKLEDSAVYLCASSPRLAGRGHEQFFGPGTRLTVL.